Listed here are 18 T cell receptor beta chains from one sample, sequenced in a study of glioma-infiltrating T cells after dendritic cell vaccination. Documented time point: after dendritic cell vaccination, including at tumor progression/relapse. Clones were read by immunoSEQ multiplex PCR, and TCRdb kept only the in-frame ones, dropping some. The sample includes roughly 88,000 clones, 75% to 90% of them seen just once. The starting material was blood, obtained after dendritic cell vaccination. These TCRs come from a human donor with glioblastoma.

CDR3 loop: CAISAAGSQAPGNTIYF. Written as DNA, the CDR3 is TGTGCCATCAGTGCTGCAGGCAGCCAGGCCCCTGGAAACACCATATATTTT. This chain joins TRBV10-3 and TRBJ1-3; no clear D. Germline V gene data show CDR1 as ENHRY and CDR2 as SYGVKD. The CDR3 length is 17 residues. The V end was cut by 4 bases, the J end by 2 bases, with 18 bases between.

The V gene is TRBV27, the J gene TRBJ1-4, with a possible D match to TRBD1 (5 bases). The germline V gene encodes CDR1 MNHEY and CDR2 SMNVEV (reference sequence). CDR3 length: 15 residues. Trimming cost V 6 bases and J 3 bases, with 14 bases left between them. The CDR3 DNA follows: TGTGCCAGCAGAGAGAAGGGGAGGGCTAATGAAAAACTGTTTTTT. Translation: CASREKGRANEKLFF. Looking up the rest from reference TRBV27 and TRBJ1-4 gives the full variable domain: EAQVTQNPRYLITVTGKKLTVTCSQNMNHEYMSWYRQDPGLGLRQIYYSMNVEVTDKGDVPEGYKVSRKEKRNFPLILESPSPNQTSLYFCASREKGRANEKLFFGSGTQLSVL.

This chain uses TRBV6-1 with TRBJ2-5; the D gene is possibly TRBD1 (5 bases). V was cut by 7 bases and J by 2 bases, with 11 bases left in between. The germline CDR1 and CDR2 sequences are MNHNS and SASEGT. The CDR3 length is 13 residues. The CDR3 DNA reads TGTGCCAGCACGAAGGACATGCAAGAGACCCAGTACTTC. Encoded protein: CASTKDMQETQYF.

The genes are TRBV6-5 and TRBJ1-1, with 7 bases that match TRBD1. With 6 bases clipped from V and 0 bases from J, the junction kept 4 bases outside the gene matches. Germline V lookup: CDR1 MNHEY, CDR2 SVGAGI. The CDR3 has 14 amino acids. This CDR3 is CASRRDSLNTEAFF. In nucleotides, the CDR3 is TGTGCCAGCAGACGGGACAGCCTGAACACTGAAGCTTTCTTT.

Here the CDR3 reads CASSQPGQGGSPLHF. DNA of the CDR3: TGTGCCAGCAGCCAACCGGGACAGGGCGGGTCACCCCTCCACTTT. The chain is built from TRBV4-2 and TRBJ1-6; TRBD1 matches at 9 bases. V lost 2 bases, J lost 10 bases, and 6 bases stayed unmatched. This CDR3 is 15 amino acids long. Germline V gene lookup returns CDR1 LGHNA and CDR2 YNFKEQ.

This clone came up a few times. The chain links TRBV6-6 to TRBJ1-6; possibly TRBD1 for D (5 bases). This CDR3 has 15 amino acids. The V gene lost 6 bases and the J gene lost 8 bases, with 17 bases spanning the gap. CDR1 MNHNY and CDR2 SVGAGI come from the germline V gene (reference sequence). The DNA for the CDR3 is TGTGCCAGCAGACACGAAGGGGTCCGGGATTCACCCCTCCACTTT. It encodes CASRHEGVRDSPLHF.

The V and J genes are TRBV15 and TRBJ1-3, with 7 positions matching TRBD1. V gave up 0 bases and J gave up 0 bases; unmatched junction bases: 5. This CDR3 is built from 17 residues. Germline CDR1 reads LNHNV; CDR2 reads YYDKDF (reference sequence). CDR3 nucleotide sequence: TGTGCCACCAGCAGAGATCGGGACAGTGCCTCTGGAAACACCATATATTTT. This translates into CATSRDRDSASGNTIYF.

The CDR3 region is CASSLGIGVGTEAFF. CDR3 DNA: TGCGCCAGCAGCTTGGGGATCGGGGTAGGCACTGAAGCTTTCTTT. This sequence joins TRBV5-1 and TRBJ1-1; D is uncertain. Trimming took 0 bases from V and 4 from J, leaving 13 bases between them. Germline CDR1 reads SGHRS; CDR2 reads YFSETQ. CDR3 length equals 15 residues.

The chain uses TRBV27 and TRBJ1-2; D uncertain. Per the germline V gene, CDR1 is MNHEY and CDR2 is SMNVEV (reference sequence). Trimming removed 3 bases at V and 0 bases at J, with 8 bases between. The CDR3 covers 14 residues. The CDR3 is CASSFQTTNYGYTF. In nucleotides, the CDR3 is TGTGCCAGCAGTTTTCAGACTACTAACTATGGCTACACCTTC.

The chain uses TRBV21-1 and TRBJ1-1; TRBD1 is taken as the D call from the table, unchecked against the DNA. TRBV21-1 is an annotated pseudogene. This CDR3 has 16 residues. CDR3 bases: TGTGCCAGCAGCAAAACCGCGACAGGGGTGGGTACTGAAGCTTTCTTT. It is translated as CASSKTATGVGTEAFF.

V and J are TRBV7-2 and TRBJ2-3, with 7 positions matching TRBD2. With 1 base clipped from V and 7 bases from J, the junction kept 8 bases outside the gene matches. The CDR3 extends over 15 amino acids. Germline CDR1 reads SGHTA; CDR2 reads FQGNSA. CDR3 sequence: CASSLGAGSGNTQYF. The CDR3 DNA is TGTGCCAGCAGCTTAGGAGCGGGGAGTGGGAATACGCAGTATTTT.

This clone showed up just a few times. The rearrangement joins TRBV7-9 to TRBJ2-2, with 9 positions matching TRBD2. Losses at the gene ends were 7 bases for V and 2 bases for J; bases not matched to a gene: 8. The CDR3 runs 16 residues. CDR1 is SEHNR, CDR2 FQNEAQ, per germline (reference sequence). The DNA for the CDR3 is TGTGCCAGCAAGCCTAGCGGGGCTTTAAACACCGGGGAGCTGTTTTTT. Translating it yields CASKPSGALNTGELFF.

In its sample, this clone was seen once. The V and J genes are TRBV6-1 and TRBJ2-1; weak D call: TRBD2 (6 bases). CDR1 is MNHNS and CDR2 is SASEGT in the germline V gene. This CDR3 is 14 amino acids long. V dropped 4 bases and J dropped 5 bases, with 12 bases sitting between them. This CDR3 is CASSAGLINNEQFF. As DNA, the CDR3 is TGTGCCAGCAGTGCGGGACTCATCAACAATGAGCAGTTCTTC.

This clone was seen more than once but under ten times. V usage is TRBV30 and J usage is TRBJ1-2; D possibly corresponds to TRBD1 (5 bases). CDR1 is GTSNPN and CDR2 is SVGIG in the germline V gene (reference sequence). This CDR3 is 14 amino acids long. V was trimmed by 5 bases and J by 5 bases, leaving 18 bases between them. The CDR3 sequence is CAWAMKGIRYGYTF. In DNA form, the CDR3 reads TGTGCCTGGGCTATGAAGGGGATTAGGTATGGCTACACCTTC.

The chain is built from TRBV5-1 and TRBJ1-2, with TRBD1 matching 7 bases. Per germline, CDR1 SGHRS and CDR2 YFSETQ. J lost 7 bases, V lost 2 bases, and 5 bases had no gene match. The length of the CDR3 is 13 residues. CDR3 region: CASSFDRDGGYTF. CDR3 in DNA: TGCGCCAGCAGCTTCGACAGGGATGGTGGCTACACCTTC.

This clone showed up just once. V usage is TRBV2 and J usage is TRBJ2-7; 7 bases agree with TRBD1. Germline V gives CDR1 SNHLY, CDR2 FYNNEI. With 6 bases clipped from V and 4 bases from J, the junction kept 12 bases outside the gene matches. This CDR3 region has 15 residues. CDR3 amino acids: CASRAGTDLLYEQYV. CDR3 coding DNA: TGTGCCAGCAGGGCCGGGACAGATTTACTTTACGAGCAGTACGTC.

The rearrangement joins TRBV6-5 to TRBJ1-2; 9 bases are a match to TRBD1. Germline trimming cut 7 bases from V and 2 bases from J; bases unmatched to any gene: 5. This CDR3 spans 14 amino acids. CDR1 and CDR2 from the germline V gene are MNHEY and SVGAGI. The CDR3 is CASTQQGANYGYTF. CDR3 DNA sequence: TGTGCCAGCACCCAACAGGGGGCCAACTATGGCTACACCTTC.

V gene TRBV19 combines with J gene TRBJ1-3; D might be TRBD1 (5 bases). V shed 6 bases and J shed 3 bases, with 18 bases lying between them. CDR1 is LNHDA, CDR2 SQIVND, per germline (reference sequence). CDR3 length: 16 amino acids. CDR3 sequence: CASSPLGGEDGNTIYF. For the CDR3, the DNA is TGTGCCAGTAGCCCCCTGGGGGGGGAAGATGGAAACACCATATATTTT.